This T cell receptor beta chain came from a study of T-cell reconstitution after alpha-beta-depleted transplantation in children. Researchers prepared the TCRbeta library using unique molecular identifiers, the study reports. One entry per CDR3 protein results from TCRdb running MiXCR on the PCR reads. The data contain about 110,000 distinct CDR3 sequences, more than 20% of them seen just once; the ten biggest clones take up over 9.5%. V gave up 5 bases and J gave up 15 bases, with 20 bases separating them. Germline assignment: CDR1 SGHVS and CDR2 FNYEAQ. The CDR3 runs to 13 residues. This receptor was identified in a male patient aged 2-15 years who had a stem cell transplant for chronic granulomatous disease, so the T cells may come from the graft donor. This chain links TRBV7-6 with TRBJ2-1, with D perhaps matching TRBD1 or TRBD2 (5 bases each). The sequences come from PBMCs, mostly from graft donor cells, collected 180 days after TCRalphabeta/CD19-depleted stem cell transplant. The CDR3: CASSHNQRGVVFF. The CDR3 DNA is TGTGCCAGCAGCCACAACCAACGAGGGGTGGTGTTCTTC.